This T cell receptor (beta chain) was identified in a study of CD8+CD57+ T cells in acquired aplastic anemia. Across the whole study: Sorted CD4+ and CD8+ cells yielded roughly 3.5 ug of DNA on average.

Trimming cost V 3 bases and J 5 bases; bases outside gene matches: 10. CDR1 MNHEY and CDR2 SMNVEV come from the germline V gene (reference sequence). This CDR3 region has 16 residues. All patients picked for sequencing had shown, by flow cytometry, an expansion of CD8+CD57+ cells. Every patient presented with severe acquired aplastic anemia. TCR beta VDJ and CDR3 profiling used genomic DNA as template. TCRdb ran MiXCR on the reads and lists one entry per CDR3 protein. The table shows about 150,000 distinct CDR3 sequences, with roughly 49% occurring only once. Notes on the study in general: In CD8+ cells, Simpson's diversity showed no significant difference between patients and controls. Patients and controls were found to share twenty-nine CD8+ CDR3 sequences.

This clonotype was seen at least ten times. Its antigen is as yet unknown. The chain carries TRBV27 and TRBJ2-7; TRBD1 matches 10 bases. This TCR was sampled from a human donor with aplastic anemia. The sequencing input was sorted CD4+, CD8+, or CD8+CD57+ T cells (not recorded which) from PBMCs. CDR3: CASSFRPGTGEDEQYF. CDR3 nucleotide sequence: TGTGCCAGCAGTTTTCGGCCCGGGACAGGGGAGGACGAGCAGTACTTC.